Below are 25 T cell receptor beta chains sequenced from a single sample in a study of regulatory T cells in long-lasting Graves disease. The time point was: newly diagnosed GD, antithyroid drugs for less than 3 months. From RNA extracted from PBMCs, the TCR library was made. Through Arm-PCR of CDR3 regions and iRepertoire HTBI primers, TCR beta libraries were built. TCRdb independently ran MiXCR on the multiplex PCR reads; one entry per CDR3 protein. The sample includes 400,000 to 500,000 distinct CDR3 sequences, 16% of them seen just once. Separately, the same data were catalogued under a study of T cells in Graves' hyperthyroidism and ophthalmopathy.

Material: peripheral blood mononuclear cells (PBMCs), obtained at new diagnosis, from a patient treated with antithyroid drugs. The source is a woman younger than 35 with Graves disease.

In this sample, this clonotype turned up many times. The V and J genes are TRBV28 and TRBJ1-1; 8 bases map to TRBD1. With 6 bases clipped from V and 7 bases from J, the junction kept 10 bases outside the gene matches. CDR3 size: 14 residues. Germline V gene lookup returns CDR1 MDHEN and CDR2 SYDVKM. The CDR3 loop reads CASSMDRATIEAFF. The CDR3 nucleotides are TGTGCCAGCAGCATGGACAGGGCGACAATTGAAGCTTTCTTT.

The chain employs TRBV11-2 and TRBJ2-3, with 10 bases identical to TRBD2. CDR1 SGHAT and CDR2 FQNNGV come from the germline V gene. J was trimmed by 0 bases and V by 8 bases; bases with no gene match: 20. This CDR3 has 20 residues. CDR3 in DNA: TGTGCCAGCCGCGGGTATTTACCGGGACTAGCGACATCCAGCACAGATACGCAGTATTTT. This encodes CASRGYLPGLATSSTDTQYF. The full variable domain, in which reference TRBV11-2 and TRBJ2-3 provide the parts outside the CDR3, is EAGVAQSPRYKIIEKRQSVAFWCNPISGHATLYWYQQILGQGPKLLIQFQNNGVVDDSQLPKDRFSAERLKGVDSTLKIQPAKLEDSAVYLCASRGYLPGLATSSTDTQYFGPGTRLTVL.

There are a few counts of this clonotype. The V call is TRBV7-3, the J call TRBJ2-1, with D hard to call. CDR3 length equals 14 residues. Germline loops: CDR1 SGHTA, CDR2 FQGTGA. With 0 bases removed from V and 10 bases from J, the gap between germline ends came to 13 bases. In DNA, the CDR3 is TGTGCCAGCAGCTTAACAGGCGGAGCTGGGGAGCAGTTCTTC. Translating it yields CASSLTGGAGEQFF.

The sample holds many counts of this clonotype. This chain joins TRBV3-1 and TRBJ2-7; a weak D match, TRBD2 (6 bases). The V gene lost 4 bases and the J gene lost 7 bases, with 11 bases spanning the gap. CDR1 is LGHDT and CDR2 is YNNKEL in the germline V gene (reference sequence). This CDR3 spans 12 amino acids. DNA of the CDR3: TGTGCCAGCAGCCGAAACGGGAGAGAGCAGTACTTC. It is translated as CASSRNGREQYF.

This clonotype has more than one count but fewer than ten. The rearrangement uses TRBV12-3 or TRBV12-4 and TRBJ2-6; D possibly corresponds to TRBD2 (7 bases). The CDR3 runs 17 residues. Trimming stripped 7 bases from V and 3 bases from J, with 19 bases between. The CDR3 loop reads CASTNSGGAFGANVLTF. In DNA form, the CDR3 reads TGTGCCAGCACCAACTCGGGGGGCGCTTTTGGGGCCAACGTCCTGACTTTC.

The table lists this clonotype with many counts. In nucleotides, the CDR3 is TGTGCCAGCAGTTCTCCAGGGACAGGGGGCAACACCTTC. It translates to CASSSPGTGGNTF. This rearrangement joins TRBV6-5 to TRBJ1-2; 12 bases are shared with TRBD1. Germline V CDR1 and CDR2: MNHEY, SVGAGI. This CDR3 has 13 amino acids. V was clipped by 4 bases and J by 12 bases; unmatched bases: 6.

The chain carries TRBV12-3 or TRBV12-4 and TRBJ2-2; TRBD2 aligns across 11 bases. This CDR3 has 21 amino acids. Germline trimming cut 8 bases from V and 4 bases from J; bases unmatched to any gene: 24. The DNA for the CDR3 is TGTGCCAGCTGGCTTGGCGTGAGACAGCTAGCGGGAGGTCAGGGCACCGGGGAGCTGTTTTTT. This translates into CASWLGVRQLAGGQGTGELFF.

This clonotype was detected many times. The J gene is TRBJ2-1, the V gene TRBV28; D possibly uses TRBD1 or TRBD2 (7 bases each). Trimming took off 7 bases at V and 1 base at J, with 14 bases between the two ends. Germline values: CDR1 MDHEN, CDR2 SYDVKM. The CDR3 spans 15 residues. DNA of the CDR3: TGTGCCAGCACCCCAGGGGGGGCGTCCTACAATGAGCAGTTCTTC. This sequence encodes CASTPGGASYNEQFF.

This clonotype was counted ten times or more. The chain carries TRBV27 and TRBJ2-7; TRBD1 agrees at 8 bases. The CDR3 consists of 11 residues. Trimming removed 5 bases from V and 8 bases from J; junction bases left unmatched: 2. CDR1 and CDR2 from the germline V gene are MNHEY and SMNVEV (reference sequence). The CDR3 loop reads CASSDRGQQYF. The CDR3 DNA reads TGTGCCAGCAGTGACAGGGGACAGCAGTACTTC.

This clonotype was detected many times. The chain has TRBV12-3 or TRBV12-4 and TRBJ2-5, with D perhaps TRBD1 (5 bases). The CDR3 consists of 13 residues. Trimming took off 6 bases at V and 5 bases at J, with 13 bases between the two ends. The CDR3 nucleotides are TGTGCCAGCAGACCAGGGCTATGGGAGACCCAGTACTTC. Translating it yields CASRPGLWETQYF.

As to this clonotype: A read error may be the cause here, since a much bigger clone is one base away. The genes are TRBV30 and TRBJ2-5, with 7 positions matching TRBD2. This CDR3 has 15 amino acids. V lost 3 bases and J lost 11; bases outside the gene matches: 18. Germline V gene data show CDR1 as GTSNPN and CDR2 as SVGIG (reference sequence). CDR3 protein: CAWSIGGGGWDEQYF. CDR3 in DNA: TGTGCCTGGAGCATTGGCGGGGGAGGGTGGGATGAGCAGTACTTC.

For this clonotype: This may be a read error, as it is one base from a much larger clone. This CDR3 reads CASSLYQETQYF. DNA for the CDR3: TGTGCCAGCAGCTTATACCAAGAGACCCAGTACTTC. The J gene is TRBJ2-5, the V gene TRBV7-2; D remains unclear. CDR3 size: 12 residues. V lost 2 bases to trimming and J lost 0 bases, with 1 base between them. The germline CDR1 and CDR2 sequences are SGHTA and FQGNSA.

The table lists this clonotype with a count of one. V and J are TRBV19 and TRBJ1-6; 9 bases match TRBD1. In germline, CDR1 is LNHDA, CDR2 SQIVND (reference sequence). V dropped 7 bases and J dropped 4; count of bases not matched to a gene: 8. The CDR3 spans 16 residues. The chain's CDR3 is CASNAGTGIYNSPLHF. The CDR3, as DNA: TGTGCCAGTAATGCCGGGACAGGGATTTATAATTCACCCCTCCACTTT.

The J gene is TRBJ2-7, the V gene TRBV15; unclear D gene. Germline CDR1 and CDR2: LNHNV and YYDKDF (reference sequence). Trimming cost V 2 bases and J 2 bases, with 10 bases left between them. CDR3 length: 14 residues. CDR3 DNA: TGTGCCACCAGCAGAATTGGAGTACCCTACGAGCAGTACTTC. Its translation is CATSRIGVPYEQYF.

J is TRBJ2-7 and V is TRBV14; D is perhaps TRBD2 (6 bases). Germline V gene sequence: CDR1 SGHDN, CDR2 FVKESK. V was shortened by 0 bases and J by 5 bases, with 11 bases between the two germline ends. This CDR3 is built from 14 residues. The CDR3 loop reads CASSQEGTHNEQYF. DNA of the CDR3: TGTGCCAGCAGCCAAGAAGGGACTCACAACGAGCAGTACTTC.

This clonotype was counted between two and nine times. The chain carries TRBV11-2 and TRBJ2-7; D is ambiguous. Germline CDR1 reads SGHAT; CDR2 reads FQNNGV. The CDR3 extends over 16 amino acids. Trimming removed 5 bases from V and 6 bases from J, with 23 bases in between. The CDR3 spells CASSPMTVLKSSEQYF. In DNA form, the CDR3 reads TGTGCCAGCAGCCCGATGACCGTCCTTAAGTCTTCCGAGCAGTACTTC.

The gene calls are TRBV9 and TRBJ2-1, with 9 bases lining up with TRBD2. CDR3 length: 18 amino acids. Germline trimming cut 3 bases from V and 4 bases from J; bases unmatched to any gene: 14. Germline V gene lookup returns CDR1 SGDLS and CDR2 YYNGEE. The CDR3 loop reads CASSDRAQAGGTYNEQFF. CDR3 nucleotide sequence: TGTGCCAGCAGCGATCGAGCCCAAGCGGGAGGAACTTACAATGAGCAGTTCTTC.

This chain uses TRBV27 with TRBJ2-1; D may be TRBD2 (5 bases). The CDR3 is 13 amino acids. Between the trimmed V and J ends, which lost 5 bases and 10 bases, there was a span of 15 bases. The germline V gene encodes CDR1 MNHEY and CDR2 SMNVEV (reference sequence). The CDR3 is CASSRLTSSEQFF. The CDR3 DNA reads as TGTGCCAGCAGTCGTCTCACTAGTAGCGAGCAGTTCTTC.

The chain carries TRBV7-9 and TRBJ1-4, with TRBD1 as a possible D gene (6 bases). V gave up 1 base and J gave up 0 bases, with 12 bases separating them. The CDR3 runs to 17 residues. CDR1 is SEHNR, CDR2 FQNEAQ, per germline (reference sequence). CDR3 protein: CASSLGTEDPTNEKLFF. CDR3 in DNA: TGTGCCAGCAGCTTAGGGACAGAAGACCCAACTAATGAAAAACTGTTTTTT.

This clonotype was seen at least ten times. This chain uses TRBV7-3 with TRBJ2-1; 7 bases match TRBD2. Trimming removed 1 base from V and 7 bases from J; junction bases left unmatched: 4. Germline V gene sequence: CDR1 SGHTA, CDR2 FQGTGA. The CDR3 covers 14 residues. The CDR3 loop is CASSLMSSGNEQFF. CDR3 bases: TGTGCCAGCAGCTTAATGAGTAGCGGGAATGAGCAGTTCTTC.

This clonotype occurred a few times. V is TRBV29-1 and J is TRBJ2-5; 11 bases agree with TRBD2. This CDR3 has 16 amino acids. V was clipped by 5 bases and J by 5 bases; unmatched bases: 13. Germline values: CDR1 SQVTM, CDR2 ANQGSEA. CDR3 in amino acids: CSVSGTSGYRSETQYF. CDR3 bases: TGCAGCGTTTCTGGGACTAGCGGTTATCGCAGCGAGACCCAGTACTTC.

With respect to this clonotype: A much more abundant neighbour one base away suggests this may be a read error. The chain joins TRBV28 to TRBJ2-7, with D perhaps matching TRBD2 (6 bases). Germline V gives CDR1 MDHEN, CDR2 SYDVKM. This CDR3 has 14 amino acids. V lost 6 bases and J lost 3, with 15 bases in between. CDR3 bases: TGTGCCAGCAGGAAGACCGGGACTGGCTACGAGCAGTACTTC. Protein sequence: CASRKTGTGYEQYF.

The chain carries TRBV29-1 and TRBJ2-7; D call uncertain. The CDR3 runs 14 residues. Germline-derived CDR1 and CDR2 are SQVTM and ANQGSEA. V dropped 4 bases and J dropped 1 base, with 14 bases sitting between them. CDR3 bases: TGCAGCGTTGTTTCTCCAGTGTCTTCCTACGAGCAGTACTTC. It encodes CSVVSPVSSYEQYF.

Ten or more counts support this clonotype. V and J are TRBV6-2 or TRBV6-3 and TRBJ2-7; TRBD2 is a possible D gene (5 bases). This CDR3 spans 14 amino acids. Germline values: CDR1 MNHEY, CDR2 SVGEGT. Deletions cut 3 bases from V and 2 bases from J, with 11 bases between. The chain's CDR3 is CASSYSRATYEQYF. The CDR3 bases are TGTGCCAGCAGTTATTCGCGGGCCACCTACGAGCAGTACTTC.

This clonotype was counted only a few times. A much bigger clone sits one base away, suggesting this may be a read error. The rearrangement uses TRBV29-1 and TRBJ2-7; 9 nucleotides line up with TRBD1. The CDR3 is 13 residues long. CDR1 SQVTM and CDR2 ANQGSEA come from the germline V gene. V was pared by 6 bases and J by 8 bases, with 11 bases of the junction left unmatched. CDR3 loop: CSVTGTGTSKQYF. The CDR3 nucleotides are TGCAGCGTGACTGGGACAGGGACGAGCAAGCAGTACTTC.